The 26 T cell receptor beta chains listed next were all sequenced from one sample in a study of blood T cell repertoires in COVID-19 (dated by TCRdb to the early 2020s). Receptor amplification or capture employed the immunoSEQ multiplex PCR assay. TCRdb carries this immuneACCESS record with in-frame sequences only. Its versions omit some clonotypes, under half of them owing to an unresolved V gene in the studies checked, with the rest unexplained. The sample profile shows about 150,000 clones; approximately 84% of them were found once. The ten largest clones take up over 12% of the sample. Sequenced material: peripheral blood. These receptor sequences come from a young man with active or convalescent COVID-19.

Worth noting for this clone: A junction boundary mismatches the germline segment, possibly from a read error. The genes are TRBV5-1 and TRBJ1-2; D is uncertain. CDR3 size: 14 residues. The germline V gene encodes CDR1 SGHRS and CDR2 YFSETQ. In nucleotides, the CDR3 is TGCGCCAGCAGCTTGGAGCAGATTAACTATAGCTACACCTTC. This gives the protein CASSLEQINYSYTF.

This CDR3 reads CASSQARANEKLFF. For the CDR3, the DNA is TGTGCCAGCAGCCAAGCCAGGGCTAATGAAAAACTGTTTTTT. The rearrangement links TRBV4-2 to TRBJ1-4, with D possibly TRBD1 on 5 matching bases. V was pared by 1 base and J by 3 bases, with 6 bases between. This CDR3 has 14 amino acids. The germline gives CDR1 LGHNA, CDR2 YNFKEQ.

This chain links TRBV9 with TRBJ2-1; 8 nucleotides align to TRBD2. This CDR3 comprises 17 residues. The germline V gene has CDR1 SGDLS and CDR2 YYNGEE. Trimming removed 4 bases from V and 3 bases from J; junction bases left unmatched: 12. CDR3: CASSSGVASGYYNEQFF. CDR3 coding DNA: TGTGCCAGCAGCTCAGGGGTGGCTAGCGGGTACTACAATGAGCAGTTCTTC.

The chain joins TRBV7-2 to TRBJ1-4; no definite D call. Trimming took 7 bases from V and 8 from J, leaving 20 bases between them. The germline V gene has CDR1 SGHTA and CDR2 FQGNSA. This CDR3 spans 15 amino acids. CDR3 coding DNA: TGTGCCAGCACCGCTACTTTGACTCGCGGGGAAAAACTGTTTTTT. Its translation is CASTATLTRGEKLFF.

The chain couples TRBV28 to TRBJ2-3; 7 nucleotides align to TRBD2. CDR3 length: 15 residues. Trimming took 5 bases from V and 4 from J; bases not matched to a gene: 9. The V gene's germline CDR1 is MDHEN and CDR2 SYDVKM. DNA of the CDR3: TGTGCCAGCAGTATAGGCGGGAGTAACGCAGATACGCAGTATTTT. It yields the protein CASSIGGSNADTQYF.

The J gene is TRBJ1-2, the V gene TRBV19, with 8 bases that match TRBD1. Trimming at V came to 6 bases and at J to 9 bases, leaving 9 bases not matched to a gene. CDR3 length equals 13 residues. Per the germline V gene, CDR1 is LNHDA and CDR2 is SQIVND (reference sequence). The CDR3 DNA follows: TGTGCCAGTAGGGTCGGACAGGGTGTTCGCTACACCTTC. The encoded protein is CASRVGQGVRYTF.

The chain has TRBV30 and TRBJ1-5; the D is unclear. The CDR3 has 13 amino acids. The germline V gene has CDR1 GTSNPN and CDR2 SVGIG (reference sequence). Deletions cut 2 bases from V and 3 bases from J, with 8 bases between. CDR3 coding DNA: TGTGCCTGGAGTTGGCAGGACAATCAGCCCCAGCATTTT. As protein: CAWSWQDNQPQHF. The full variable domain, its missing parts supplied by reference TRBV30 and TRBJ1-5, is SQTIHQWPATLVQPVGSPLSLECTVEGTSNPNLYWYRQAAGRGLQLLFYSVGIGQISSEVPQNLSASRPQDRQFILSSKKLLLSDSGFYLCAWSWQDNQPQHFGDGTRLSIL.

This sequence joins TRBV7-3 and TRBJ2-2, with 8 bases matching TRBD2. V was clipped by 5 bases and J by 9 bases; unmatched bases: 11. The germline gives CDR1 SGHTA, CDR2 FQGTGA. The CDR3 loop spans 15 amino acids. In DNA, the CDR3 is TGTGCCAGCAGCCGGGGGGGGACTGGACCCCGGGAGCTGTTTTTT. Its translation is CASSRGGTGPRELFF.

CDR3 in DNA: TGTGCCAGTACCGGGGACAGCGGTTTTAGTCAGCCCCAGCATTTT. This translates into CASTGDSGFSQPQHF. The rearrangement uses TRBV19 and TRBJ1-5, with 7 bases fitting TRBD1. This CDR3 region has 15 residues. After removal of 7 bases from V and 6 bases from J, the junction contained 12 bases not matched to a gene. CDR1 is LNHDA and CDR2 is SQIVND in the germline V gene (reference sequence).

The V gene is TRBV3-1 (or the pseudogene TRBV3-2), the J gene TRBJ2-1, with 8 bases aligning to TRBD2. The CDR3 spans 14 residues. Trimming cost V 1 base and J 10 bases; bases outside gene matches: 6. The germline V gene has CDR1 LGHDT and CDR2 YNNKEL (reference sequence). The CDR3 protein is CASSQGSGGGEQFF. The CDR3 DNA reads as TGTGCCAGCAGCCAAGGGTCCGGGGGGGGAGAGCAGTTCTTC.

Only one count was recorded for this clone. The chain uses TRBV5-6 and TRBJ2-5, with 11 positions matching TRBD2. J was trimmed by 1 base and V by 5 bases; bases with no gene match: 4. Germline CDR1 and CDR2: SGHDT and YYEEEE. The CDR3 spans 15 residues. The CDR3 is CASSPLAGAQETQYF. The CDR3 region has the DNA TGTGCCAGCAGTCCACTAGCGGGAGCCCAAGAGACCCAGTACTTC.

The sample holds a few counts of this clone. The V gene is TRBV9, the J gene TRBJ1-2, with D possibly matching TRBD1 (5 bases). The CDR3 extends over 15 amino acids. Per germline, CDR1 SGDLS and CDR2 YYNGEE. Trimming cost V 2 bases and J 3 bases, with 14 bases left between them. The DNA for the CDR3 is TGTGCCAGCAGCGTCGCCACAGGCGCTCACTATGGCTACACCTTC. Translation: CASSVATGAHYGYTF. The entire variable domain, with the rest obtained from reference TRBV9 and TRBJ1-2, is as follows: DSGVTQTPKHLITATGQRVTLRCSPRSGDLSVYWYQQSLDQGLQFLIQYYNGEERAKGNILERFSAQQFPDLHSELNLSSLELGDSALYFCASSVATGAHYGYTFGSGTRLTVV.

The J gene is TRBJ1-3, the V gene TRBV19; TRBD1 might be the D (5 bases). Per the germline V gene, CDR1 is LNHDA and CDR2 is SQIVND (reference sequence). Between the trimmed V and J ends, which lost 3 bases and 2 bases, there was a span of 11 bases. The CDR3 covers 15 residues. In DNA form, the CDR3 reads TGTGCCAGTAGTATGTCGGGGGAAGCTGGAAACACCATATATTTT. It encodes CASSMSGEAGNTIYF.

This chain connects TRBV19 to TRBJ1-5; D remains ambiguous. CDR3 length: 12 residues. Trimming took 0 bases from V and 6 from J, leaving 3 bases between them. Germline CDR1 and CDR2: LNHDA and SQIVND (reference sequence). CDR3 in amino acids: CASSIDLQPQHF. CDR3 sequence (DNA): TGTGCCAGTAGTATAGATCTTCAGCCCCAGCATTTT.

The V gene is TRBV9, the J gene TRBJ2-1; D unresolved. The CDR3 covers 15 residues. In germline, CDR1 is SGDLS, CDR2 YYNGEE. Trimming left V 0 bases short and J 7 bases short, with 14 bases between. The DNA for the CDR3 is TGTGCCAGCAGCGTAGATTGGAGTTATCAGAATGAGCAGTTCTTC. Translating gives CASSVDWSYQNEQFF.

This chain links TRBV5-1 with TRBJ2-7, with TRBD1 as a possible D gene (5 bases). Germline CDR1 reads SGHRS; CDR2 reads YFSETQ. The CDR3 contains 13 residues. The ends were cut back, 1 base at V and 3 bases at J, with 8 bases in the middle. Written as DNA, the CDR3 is TGCGCCAGCAGCTTGAGGGGCGGCTACGAGCAGTACTTC. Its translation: CASSLRGGYEQYF.

The CDR3, as DNA: TGTGCCAGCAGCTTACGTGTTGCGACAGATACGCAGTATTTT. This encodes CASSLRVATDTQYF. The chain has TRBV11-1 and TRBJ2-3; no firm D call. The length of the CDR3 is 14 residues. V was cut by 2 bases and J by 3 bases, with 9 bases left in between. The germline V gene has CDR1 SGHAT and CDR2 FQDESV (reference sequence).

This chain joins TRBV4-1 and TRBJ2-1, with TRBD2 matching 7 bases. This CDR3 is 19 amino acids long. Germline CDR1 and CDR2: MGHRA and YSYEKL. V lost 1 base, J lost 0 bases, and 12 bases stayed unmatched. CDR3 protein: CASSQGGVLAEYSYNEQFF. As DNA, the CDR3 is TGCGCCAGCAGCCAAGGGGGGGTGCTAGCGGAATACTCCTACAATGAGCAGTTCTTC.

DNA for the CDR3: TGTGCCACCAGCAGAGACCTTGCAACTAATGAAAAACTGTTTTTT. As protein: CATSRDLATNEKLFF. The chain has TRBV15 and TRBJ1-4; D is uncertain. In germline, CDR1 is LNHNV, CDR2 YYDKDF (reference sequence). The CDR3 is 15 amino acids. Trimming cost V 0 bases and J 0 bases, with 5 bases left between them.

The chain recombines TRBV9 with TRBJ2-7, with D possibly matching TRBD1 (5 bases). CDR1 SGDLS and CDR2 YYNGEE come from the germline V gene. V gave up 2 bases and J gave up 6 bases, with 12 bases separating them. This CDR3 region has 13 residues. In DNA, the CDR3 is TGTGCCAGCAGCGTGGGCAGGGCGAGCGAGCAGTACTTC. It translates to CASSVGRASEQYF.

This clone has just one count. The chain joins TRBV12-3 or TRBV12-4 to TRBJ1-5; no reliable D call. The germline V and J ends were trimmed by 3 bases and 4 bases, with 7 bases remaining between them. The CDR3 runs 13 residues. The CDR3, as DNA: TGTGCCAGCAGTTTTGGGCATAATCAGCCCCAGCATTTT. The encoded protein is CASSFGHNQPQHF.

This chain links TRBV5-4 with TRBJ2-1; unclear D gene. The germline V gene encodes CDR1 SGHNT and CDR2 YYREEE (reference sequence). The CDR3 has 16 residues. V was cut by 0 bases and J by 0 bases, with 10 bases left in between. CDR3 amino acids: CASSLVLLSSYNEQFF. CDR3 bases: TGTGCCAGCAGCTTGGTACTCTTGAGCTCCTACAATGAGCAGTTCTTC.

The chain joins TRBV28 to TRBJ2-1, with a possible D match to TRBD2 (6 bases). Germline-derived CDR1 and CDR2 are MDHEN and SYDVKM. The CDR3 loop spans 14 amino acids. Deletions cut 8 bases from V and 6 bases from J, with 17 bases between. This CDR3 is CASATGGRGNEQFF. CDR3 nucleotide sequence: TGTGCCAGCGCTACGGGTGGGCGGGGCAATGAGCAGTTCTTC.

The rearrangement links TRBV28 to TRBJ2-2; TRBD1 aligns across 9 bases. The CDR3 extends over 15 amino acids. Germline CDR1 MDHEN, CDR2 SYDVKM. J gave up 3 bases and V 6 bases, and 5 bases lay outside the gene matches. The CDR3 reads CASSNGDRDTGELFF. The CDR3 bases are TGTGCCAGCAGCAACGGGGACAGGGACACCGGGGAGCTGTTTTTT.

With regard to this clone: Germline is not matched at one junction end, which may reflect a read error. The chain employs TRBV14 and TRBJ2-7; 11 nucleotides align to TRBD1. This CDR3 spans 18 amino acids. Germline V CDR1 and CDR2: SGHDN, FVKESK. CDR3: CASSQVLSRTGGSHEQYF. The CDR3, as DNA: TGTGCCAGCAGCCAAGTACTGTCCAGGACAGGGGGCTCCCACGAGCAGTACTTC.

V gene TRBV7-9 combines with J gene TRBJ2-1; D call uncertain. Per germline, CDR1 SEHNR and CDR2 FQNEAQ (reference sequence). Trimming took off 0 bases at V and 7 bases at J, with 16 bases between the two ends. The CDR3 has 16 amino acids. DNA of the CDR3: TGTGCCAGCAGCTTAGCCCCCCCTGGTAGTAAGAATGAGCAGTTCTTC. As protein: CASSLAPPGSKNEQFF.